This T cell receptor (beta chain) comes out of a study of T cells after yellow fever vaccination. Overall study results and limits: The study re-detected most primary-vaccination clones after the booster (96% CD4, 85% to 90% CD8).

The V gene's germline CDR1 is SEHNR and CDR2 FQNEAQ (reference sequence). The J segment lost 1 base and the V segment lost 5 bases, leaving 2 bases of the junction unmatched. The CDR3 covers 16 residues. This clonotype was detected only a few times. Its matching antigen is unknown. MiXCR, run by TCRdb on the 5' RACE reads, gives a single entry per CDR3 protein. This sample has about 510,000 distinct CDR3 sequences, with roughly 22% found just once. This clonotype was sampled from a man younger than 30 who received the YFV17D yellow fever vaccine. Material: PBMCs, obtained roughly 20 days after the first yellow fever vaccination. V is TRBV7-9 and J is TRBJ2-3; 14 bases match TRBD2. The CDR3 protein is CASSRTSGGRTDTQYF. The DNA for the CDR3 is TGTGCCAGCAGCAGGACTAGCGGGGGGCGCACAGATACGCAGTATTTT.